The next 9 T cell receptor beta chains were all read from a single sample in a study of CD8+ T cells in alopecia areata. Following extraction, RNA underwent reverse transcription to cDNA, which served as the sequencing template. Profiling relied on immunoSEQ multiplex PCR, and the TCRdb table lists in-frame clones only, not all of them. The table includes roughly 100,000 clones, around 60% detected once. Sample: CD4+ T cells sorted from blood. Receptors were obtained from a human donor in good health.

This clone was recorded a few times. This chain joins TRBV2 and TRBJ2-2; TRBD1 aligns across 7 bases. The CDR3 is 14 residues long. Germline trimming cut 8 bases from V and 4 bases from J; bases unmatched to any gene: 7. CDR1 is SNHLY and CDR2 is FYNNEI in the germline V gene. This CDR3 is CASAGGISTGELFF. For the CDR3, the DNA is TGTGCCAGCGCAGGGGGAATAAGCACCGGGGAGCTGTTTTTT.

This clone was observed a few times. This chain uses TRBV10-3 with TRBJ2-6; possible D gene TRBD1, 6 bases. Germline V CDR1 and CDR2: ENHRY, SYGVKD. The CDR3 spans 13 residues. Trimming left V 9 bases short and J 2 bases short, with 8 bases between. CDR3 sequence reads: CAIGGTGANVLTF. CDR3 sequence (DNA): TGTGCCATAGGGGGAACTGGGGCCAACGTCCTGACTTTC.

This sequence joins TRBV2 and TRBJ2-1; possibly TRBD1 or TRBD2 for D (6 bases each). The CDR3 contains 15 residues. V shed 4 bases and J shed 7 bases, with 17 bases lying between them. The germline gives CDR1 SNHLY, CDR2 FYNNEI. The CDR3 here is CASSGVGGLGNEQFF. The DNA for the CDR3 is TGTGCCAGCAGTGGAGTTGGGGGGCTGGGGAATGAGCAGTTCTTC.

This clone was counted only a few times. The CDR3 DNA reads TGTGCCAGCAGCGGGGGACCTCCAGATACGCAGTATTTT. This translates into CASSGGPPDTQYF. The V gene is TRBV9, the J gene TRBJ2-3; D possibly uses TRBD1 or TRBD2 (5 bases each). The CDR3 loop spans 13 amino acids. V was cut by 3 bases and J by 4 bases, with 9 bases left in between. The germline gives CDR1 SGDLS, CDR2 YYNGEE.

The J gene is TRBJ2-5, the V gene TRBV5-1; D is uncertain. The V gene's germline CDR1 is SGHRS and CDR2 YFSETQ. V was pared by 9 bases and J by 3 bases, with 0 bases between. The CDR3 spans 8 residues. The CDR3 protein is CAKETQYF. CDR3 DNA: TGCGCCAAAGAGACCCAGTACTTC. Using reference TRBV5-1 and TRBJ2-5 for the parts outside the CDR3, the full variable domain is KAGVTQTPRYLIKTRGQQVTLSCSPISGHRSVSWYQQTPGQGLQFLFEYFSETQRNKGNFPGRFSGRQFSNSRSEMNVSTLELGDSALYLCAKETQYFGPGTRLLVL.

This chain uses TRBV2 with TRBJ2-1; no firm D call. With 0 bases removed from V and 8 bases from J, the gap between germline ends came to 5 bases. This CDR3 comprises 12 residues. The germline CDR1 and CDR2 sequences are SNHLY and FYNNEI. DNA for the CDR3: TGTGCCAGCAGTGAAGCGGGATATGAGCAGTTCTTC. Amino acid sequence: CASSEAGYEQFF.

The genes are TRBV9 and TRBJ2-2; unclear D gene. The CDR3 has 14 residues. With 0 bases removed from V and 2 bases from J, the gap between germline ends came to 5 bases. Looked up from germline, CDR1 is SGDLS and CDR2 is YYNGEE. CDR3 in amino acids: CASSVVLNTGELFF. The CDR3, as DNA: TGTGCCAGCAGCGTAGTCCTTAACACCGGGGAGCTGTTTTTT.

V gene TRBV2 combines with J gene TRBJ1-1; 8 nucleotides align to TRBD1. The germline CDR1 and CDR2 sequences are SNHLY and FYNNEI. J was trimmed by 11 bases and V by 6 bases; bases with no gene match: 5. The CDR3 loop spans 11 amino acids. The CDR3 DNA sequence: TGTGCCAGCAGCGGGACAGGTGCCGCTTTCTTT. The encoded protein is CASSGTGAAFF.

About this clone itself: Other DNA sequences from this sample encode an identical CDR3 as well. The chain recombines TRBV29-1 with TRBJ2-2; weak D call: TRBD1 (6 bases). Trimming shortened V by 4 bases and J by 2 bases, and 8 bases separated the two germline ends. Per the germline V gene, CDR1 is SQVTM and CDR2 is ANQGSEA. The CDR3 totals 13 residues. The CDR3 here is CSVGTANTGELFF. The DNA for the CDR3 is TGCAGCGTTGGGACAGCCAACACCGGGGAGCTGTTTTTT.